Shown below are 13 T cell receptor beta chains from a single sample sequenced in a study of shared clonotypes between healthy human individuals. Measured with immunoSEQ multiplex PCR; TCRdb has only the in-frame clones, and not every one. The sample contains about 2.3 million clones, approximately 93% of which appear only once. Input material: naive CD4+ T cells from PBMCs. Subset given: CD45RA+ positively selected. The receptors were gathered from a man between 18 and 29 years old in good health. Some clones in this sample may be carry-over from other donors' samples.

V gene TRBV5-1 combines with J gene TRBJ2-2; TRBD1 aligns across 7 bases. The trim removed 3 bases at V and 4 bases at J, leaving 9 bases unmatched. CDR1 is SGHRS and CDR2 is YFSETQ in the germline V gene. The CDR3 sequence is 16 residues long. CDR3 in amino acids: CASSWGSGQTTGELFF. CDR3 in DNA: TGCGCCAGCAGCTGGGGGTCGGGACAGACCACCGGGGAGCTGTTTTTT.

V gene TRBV2 combines with J gene TRBJ2-5, with D perhaps matching TRBD2 (6 bases). Germline V gene lookup returns CDR1 SNHLY and CDR2 FYNNEI. This CDR3 contains 13 residues. Trimming shortened V by 4 bases and J by 3 bases, and 9 bases separated the two germline ends. The CDR3 reads CASSAQREETQYF. The CDR3, as DNA: TGTGCCAGCAGTGCTCAGCGGGAAGAGACCCAGTACTTC.

V is TRBV18 and J is TRBJ2-1; 10 bases align to TRBD1. Germline lookup yields CDR1 KGHSH and CDR2 LQKENI. V lost 3 bases to trimming and J lost 5 bases; unmatched junction nucleotides: 13. The CDR3 spans 18 residues. This CDR3 reads CASSPRDRGLTSHNEQFF. CDR3 bases: TGTGCCAGCTCACCGCGGGACAGGGGTTTGACTAGCCACAATGAGCAGTTCTTC.

The rearrangement uses TRBV19 and TRBJ1-2; possibly TRBD1 for D (5 bases). V lost 7 bases, J lost 2 bases, and 14 bases lay in between. Per germline, CDR1 LNHDA and CDR2 SQIVND (reference sequence). The CDR3 is 14 residues long. CDR3 loop: CASTPGLGNYGYTF. The CDR3, as DNA: TGTGCCAGTACCCCAGGGCTAGGGAACTATGGCTACACCTTC.

The V gene is TRBV5-1, the J gene TRBJ2-2; D gene unclear. The V gene lost 5 bases and the J gene lost 6 bases, with 17 bases spanning the gap. There are 15 residues in the CDR3. Germline assignment: CDR1 SGHRS and CDR2 YFSETQ. The CDR3 nucleotides read TGCGCCAGCAGTACGGGCCAATCCGTCCCCGGGGAGCTGTTTTTT. Protein sequence: CASSTGQSVPGELFF.

This chain links TRBV6-1 with TRBJ1-1; weak D call: TRBD1 (5 bases). CDR1 and CDR2 (germline): MNHNS, SASEGT. V lost 5 bases and J 2 bases, leaving 15 bases between the germline ends. This CDR3 is built from 15 residues. Here the CDR3 DNA reads TGTGCCAGCAGTCCACAGGTTACGAGTAACACTGAAGCTTTCTTT. Residues: CASSPQVTSNTEAFF.

This sequence joins TRBV28 and TRBJ2-5; no firm D call. The length of the CDR3 is 14 residues. Germline V gene data show CDR1 as MDHEN and CDR2 as SYDVKM. Trimming took 3 bases from V and 2 from J, leaving 10 bases between them. CDR3 loop: CASSFVKRQETQYF. CDR3 bases: TGTGCCAGCAGTTTTGTGAAGAGACAAGAGACCCAGTACTTC. Based on the CDR3 plus reference TRBV28 and TRBJ2-5, the full variable domain is DVKVTQSSRYLVKRTGEKVFLECVQDMDHENMFWYRQDPGLGLRLIYFSYDVKMKEKGDIPEGYSVSREKKERFSLILESASTNQTSMYLCASSFVKRQETQYFGPGTRLLVL.

The gene calls are TRBV7-3 and TRBJ1-2, with TRBD1 matching over 9 bases. The CDR3 spans 13 residues. V trimming: 4 bases; J trimming: 6 bases; junction bases outside the gene matches: 3. Germline CDR1 reads SGHTA; CDR2 reads FQGTGA. This CDR3 reads CASSSTGGDGYTF. The CDR3 DNA reads TGTGCCAGCAGCTCGACAGGGGGTGATGGCTACACCTTC. Variable domain in full (rest from reference TRBV7-3 and TRBJ1-2): GAGVSQTPSNKVTEKGKYVELRCDPISGHTALYWYRQSLGQGPEFLIYFQGTGAADDSGLPNDRFFAVRPEGSVSTLKIQRTERGDSAVYLCASSSTGGDGYTFGSGTRLTVV.

The chain joins TRBV28 to TRBJ2-7, with D unresolved. Trimming cost V 7 bases and J 3 bases, with 19 bases left between them. This CDR3 spans 15 amino acids. Germline CDR1 reads MDHEN; CDR2 reads SYDVKM. The CDR3 bases are TGTGCCAGCACCCCCTCCCCGGGCACCTACTACGAGCAGTACTTC. It encodes CASTPSPGTYYEQYF.

This chain uses TRBV5-1 with TRBJ1-4, with 7 bases matching TRBD1. CDR1 and CDR2 from the germline V gene are SGHRS and YFSETQ. The CDR3 runs 13 residues. The J segment lost 8 bases and the V segment lost 5 bases, leaving 6 bases of the junction unmatched. The CDR3 loop is CASRWDSYEKLFF. CDR3 in DNA: TGCGCCAGCAGATGGGACAGTTACGAAAAACTGTTTTTT.

This clone was recorded a few times. The chain carries TRBV4-2 and TRBJ1-5, with D possibly TRBD1 on 5 matching bases. The CDR3 contains 15 residues. V shed 1 base and J shed 0 bases, with 7 bases lying between them. Germline V gives CDR1 LGHNA, CDR2 YNFKEQ. The chain's CDR3 is CASSQGQSSNQPQHF. CDR3 nucleotide sequence: TGTGCCAGCAGCCAAGGACAGTCTAGCAATCAGCCCCAGCATTTT.

The chain carries TRBV28 and TRBJ1-1; no clear D. CDR3 size: 14 residues. V lost 5 bases and J lost 0, with 10 bases in between. The germline V gene has CDR1 MDHEN and CDR2 SYDVKM. The CDR3 coding sequence is TGTGCCAGCAGTATCGCCGGGGTGAACACTGAAGCTTTCTTT. It codes for CASSIAGVNTEAFF.

The J gene is TRBJ2-1, the V gene TRBV5-1; either TRBD1 or TRBD2 may fit D (5 bases each). V was cut by 5 bases and J by 4 bases, with 13 bases left in between. The V gene's germline CDR1 is SGHRS and CDR2 YFSETQ. CDR3 length: 14 residues. CDR3 loop: CASRQWDGYNEQFF. In DNA form, the CDR3 reads TGCGCCAGCAGGCAATGGGACGGTTACAATGAGCAGTTCTTC.